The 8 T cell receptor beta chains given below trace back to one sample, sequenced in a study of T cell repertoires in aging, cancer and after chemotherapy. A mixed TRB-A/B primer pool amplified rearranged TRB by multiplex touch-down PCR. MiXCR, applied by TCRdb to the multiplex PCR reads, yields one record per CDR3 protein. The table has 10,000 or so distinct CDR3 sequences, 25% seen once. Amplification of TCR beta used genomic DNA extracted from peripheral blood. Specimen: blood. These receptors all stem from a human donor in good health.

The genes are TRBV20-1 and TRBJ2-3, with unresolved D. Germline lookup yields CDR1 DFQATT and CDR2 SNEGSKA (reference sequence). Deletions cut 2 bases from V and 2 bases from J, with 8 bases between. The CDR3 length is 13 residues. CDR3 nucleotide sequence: TGCAGTGCTAGATTTCAGACCACAGATACGCAGTATTTT. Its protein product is CSARFQTTDTQYF.

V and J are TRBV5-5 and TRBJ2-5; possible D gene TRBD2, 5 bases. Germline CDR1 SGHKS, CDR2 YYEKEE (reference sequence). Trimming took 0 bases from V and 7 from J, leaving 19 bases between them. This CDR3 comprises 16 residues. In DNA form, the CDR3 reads TGTGCCAGCAGCTTGGACGAGGGTCGGCTCGGAGGGACCCAGTACTTC. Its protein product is CASSLDEGRLGGTQYF.

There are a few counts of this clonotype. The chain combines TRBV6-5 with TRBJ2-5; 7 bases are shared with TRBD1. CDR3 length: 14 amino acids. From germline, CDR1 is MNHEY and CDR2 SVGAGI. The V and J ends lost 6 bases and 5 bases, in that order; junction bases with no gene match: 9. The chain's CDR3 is CASRPRDSWETQYF. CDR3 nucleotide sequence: TGTGCCAGCAGGCCCAGGGACAGTTGGGAGACCCAGTACTTC.

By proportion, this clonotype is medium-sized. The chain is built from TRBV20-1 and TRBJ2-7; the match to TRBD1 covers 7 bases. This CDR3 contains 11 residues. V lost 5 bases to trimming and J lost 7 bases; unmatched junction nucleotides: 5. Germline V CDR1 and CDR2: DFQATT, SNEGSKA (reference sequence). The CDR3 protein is CSAGQVGEQYF. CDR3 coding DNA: TGCAGTGCTGGACAGGTAGGGGAGCAGTACTTC.

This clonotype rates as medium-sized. The CDR3: CSVLGLAGGVRVVDTQYF. CDR3 in DNA: TGCAGCGTCCTCGGACTAGCGGGAGGGGTGAGAGTGGTTGATACGCAGTATTTT. The rearrangement links TRBV29-1 to TRBJ2-3, with 15 positions matching TRBD2. Germline values: CDR1 SQVTM, CDR2 ANQGSEA. The CDR3 is made up of 18 amino acids. V lost 6 bases and J lost 6; bases outside the gene matches: 16.

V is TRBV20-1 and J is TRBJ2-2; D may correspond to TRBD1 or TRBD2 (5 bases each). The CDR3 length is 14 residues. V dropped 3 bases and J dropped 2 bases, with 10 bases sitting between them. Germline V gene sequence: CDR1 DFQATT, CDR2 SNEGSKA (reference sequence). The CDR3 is CSARPGSNTGELFF. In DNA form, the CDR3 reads TGCAGTGCTAGGCCAGGGAGCAACACCGGGGAGCTGTTTTTT.

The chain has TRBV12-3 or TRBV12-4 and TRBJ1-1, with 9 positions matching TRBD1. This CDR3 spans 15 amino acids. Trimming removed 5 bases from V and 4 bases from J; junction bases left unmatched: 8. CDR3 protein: CASSPHRGLGTEAFF. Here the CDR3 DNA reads TGTGCCAGCAGTCCACACAGGGGGCTGGGCACTGAAGCTTTCTTT.

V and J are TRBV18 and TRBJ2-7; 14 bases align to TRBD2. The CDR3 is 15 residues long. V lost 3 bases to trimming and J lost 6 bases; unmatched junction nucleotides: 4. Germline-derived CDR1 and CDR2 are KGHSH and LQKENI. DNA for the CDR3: TGTGCCAGCTCACCTCGACTAGCGGGAGGGGGCGAGCAGTACTTC. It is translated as CASSPRLAGGGEQYF.